Ten or more counts support the clone carrying this T cell receptor (beta chain). These data belong to a study of T cells in Graves' hyperthyroidism and ophthalmopathy. The TCR beta CDR3 regions underwent amplification using RNA transcripts as the source. The primer set for the first-round RT-PCR of the TCR CDR3 was HTBI. TCRdb reanalysed the multiplex PCR reads using MiXCR and keeps one entry per CDR3 protein. The data hold under 350,000 distinct CDR3 sequences, with about an eighth observed a single time. CDR3 length: 15 amino acids. V was clipped by 1 base and J by 5 bases, with 14 bases between them. Germline V gene sequence: CDR1 SGHAT, CDR2 FQNNGV.

The sample consisted of blood. V and J are TRBV11-2 and TRBJ2-5; D remains ambiguous. The source is a woman in her 30s with Graves' hyperthyroidism that later progressed to Graves' ophthalmopathy. The CDR3 nucleotides are TGTGCCAGCAGCTTAGGTCCCCAGGCAGAGGAGACCCAGTACTTC. It codes for CASSLGPQAEETQYF.